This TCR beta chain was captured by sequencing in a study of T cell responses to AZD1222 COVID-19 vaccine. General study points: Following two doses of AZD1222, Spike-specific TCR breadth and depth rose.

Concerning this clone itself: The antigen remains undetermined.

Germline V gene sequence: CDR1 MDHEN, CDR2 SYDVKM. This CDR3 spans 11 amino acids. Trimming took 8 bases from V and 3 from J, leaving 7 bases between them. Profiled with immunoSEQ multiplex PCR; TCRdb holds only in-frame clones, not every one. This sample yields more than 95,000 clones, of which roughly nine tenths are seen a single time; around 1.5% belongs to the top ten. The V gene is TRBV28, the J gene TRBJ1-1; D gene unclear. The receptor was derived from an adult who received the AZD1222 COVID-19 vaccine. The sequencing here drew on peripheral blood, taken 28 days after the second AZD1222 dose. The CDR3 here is CASGVYTEAFF. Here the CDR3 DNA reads TGTGCCAGCGGGGTCTACACTGAAGCTTTCTTT.